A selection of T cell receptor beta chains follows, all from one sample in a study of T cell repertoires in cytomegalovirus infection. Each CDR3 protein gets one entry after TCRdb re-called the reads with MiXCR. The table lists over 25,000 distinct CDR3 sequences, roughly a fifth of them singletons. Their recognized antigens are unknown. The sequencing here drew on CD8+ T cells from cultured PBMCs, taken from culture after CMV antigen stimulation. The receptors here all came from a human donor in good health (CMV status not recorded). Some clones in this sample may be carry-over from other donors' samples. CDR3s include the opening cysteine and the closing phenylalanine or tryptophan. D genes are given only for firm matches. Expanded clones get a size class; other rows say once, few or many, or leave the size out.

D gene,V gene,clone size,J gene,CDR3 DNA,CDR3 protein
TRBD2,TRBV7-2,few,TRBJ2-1,TGTGCCAGCAGCCTAATAGCGGGAGACGGGCCTAGGGGGCAGTTCTTC,CASSLIAGDGPRGQFF
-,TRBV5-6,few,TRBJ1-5,TGTGCCAGCAGCTGGGGGGCAGTACGGGAGGATCAGCCCCAGCATTTT,CASSWGAVREDQPQHF
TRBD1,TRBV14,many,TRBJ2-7,TGTGCCAGCAGCCCCTACAGGGGCCCCTACGAGCAGTACTTC,CASSPYRGPYEQYF
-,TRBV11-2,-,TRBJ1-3,TGTGCCAGCAGCTTGGGCGGGATCTCTGGAAACACCATATATTTT,CASSLGGISGNTIYF
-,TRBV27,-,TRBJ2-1,TGTGCCAGCAGTTCGACAGGCCTTTACAATGAGCAGTTCTTC,CASSSTGLYNEQFF
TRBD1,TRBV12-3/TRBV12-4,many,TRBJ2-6,TGTGCCAGCAGTTTAACAGGGGGCCTTTCTGGGGCCAACGTCCTGACTTTC,CASSLTGGLSGANVLTF
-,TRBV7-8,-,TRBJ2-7,TGTGCCAGCAGCTTGCGACGGAGCTCCTACGAGCAGTACTTC,CASSLRRSSYEQYF
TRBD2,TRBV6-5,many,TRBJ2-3,TGTGCCAGCAGTCCGGGACTAGCGGGCACAGATACGCAGTATTTT,CASSPGLAGTDTQYF
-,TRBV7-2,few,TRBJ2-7,TGTGCCAGCAGCCAGGGGTGGGGACCCCGCTCCTACGAGCAGTACTTC,CASSQGWGPRSYEQYF
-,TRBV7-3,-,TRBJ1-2,TGTGCCAGCAGCTTAAGTGGCAGGGACTATGGCTACACCTTC,CASSLSGRDYGYTF
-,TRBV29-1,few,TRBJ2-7,TGCAGCGCCTCCACCGGGGACCGTGGGGTCTACGAGCAGTACTTC,CSASTGDRGVYEQYF
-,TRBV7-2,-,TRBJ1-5,TGTGCCAGCAGCTCCCGGGCGGCGAGCAATCAGCCCCAGCATTTT,CASSSRAASNQPQHF
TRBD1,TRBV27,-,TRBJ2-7,TGTGCCAGCAGCCGGGACAGGGTCATCTACGAGCAGTACTTC,CASSRDRVIYEQYF
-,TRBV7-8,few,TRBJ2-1,TGTGCCAGCAGCTGGGAACGTCGAAAGCGCCACAATGAGCAGTTCTTC,CASSWERRKRHNEQFF